This T cell receptor (beta chain) was recorded in a study of OX40 agonist ivuxolimab in advanced cancers. V dropped 5 bases and J dropped 8 bases, with 24 bases sitting between them. The CDR3 totals 16 residues. Germline loops: CDR1 SEHNR, CDR2 FQNEAQ (reference sequence). TCRdb's copy holds only in-frame clones and misses some; the assay was immunoSEQ multiplex PCR. This sample has 40,000 to 50,000 clones; 80% to 90% occur once, and the top ten carry about 50%. This rearrangement joins TRBV7-9 to TRBJ1-2; D possibly corresponds to TRBD1 (5 bases). The receptor's source is an adult with an advanced solid tumor such as melanoma, head and neck, liver or kidney cancer. This material consisted of CD4+ or CD8+ T cells sorted from blood, taken in a trial of the OX40 agonist ivuxolimab. CDR3 residues: CASSNFGAGKAFGYTF. CDR3 DNA: TGTGCCAGCAGCAATTTCGGGGCGGGTAAGGCTTTCGGCTACACCTTC.